This paragraph reports one T cell receptor (beta chain). Its target is unknown. The germline CDR1 and CDR2 sequences are SGHDN and FVKESK. The V end lost 0 bases, the J end lost 2 bases, and 8 bases lay between the germline ends. There are 15 residues in the CDR3. TCRdb re-derived calls from the reads in MiXCR, one entry per CDR3 protein. The sample shows fewer than 950,000 distinct CDR3 sequences, 32% of them seen only once. This record comes from a study of T cell repertoires in cytomegalovirus infection. Whole-study context: Both recently identified HLA-C-restricted and well-studied HLA-B-restricted CMV epitopes were used in the study. An indication of both CMV infection and matching HLA type came from public TCR beta signatures.

Study outcomes and limitations: Based on cumulative public TCR beta family frequency, carriers of CMV plus the relevant HLA were identified. It was HLA-C-restricted CMV-specific TCR beta clonotypes that dominated the response ex vivo.

The J gene is TRBJ1-3, the V gene TRBV14; D is ambiguous. Sequencing was performed on cultured CD8+ T cells from PBMCs, taken from culture after CMV antigen stimulation. The clonotype was recovered from a human donor in good health (CMV status not recorded). Some clones in this sample may be carry-over from other donors' samples. CDR3 residues: CASSQDGDPGNTIYF. CDR3 DNA sequence: TGTGCCAGCAGCCAAGACGGAGATCCTGGAAACACCATATATTTT. Looking up the rest from reference TRBV14 and TRBJ1-3 gives the full variable domain: EAGVTQFPSHSVIEKGQTVTLRCDPISGHDNLYWYRRVMGKEIKFLLHFVKESKQDESGMPNNRFLAERTGGTYSTLKVQPAELEDSGVYFCASSQDGDPGNTIYFGEGSWLTVV.